Included here is one T cell receptor (beta chain) sequence, with context. From germline, CDR1 is MNHEY and CDR2 SVGAGI. The CDR3 contains 14 residues. The V gene end was trimmed by 8 bases and the J gene end by 1 base; junction bases not matched to a gene: 4. Participants spanned ages about 18 to 95 years and resided in around 25 US areas. Among Cohort 3 donors, those recovered had two negative PCRs, clearance, or symptom resolution. This record belongs to a study of blood T cell repertoires in COVID-19. Overall study context: The study drew acute and convalescent COVID-19 samples from the United States, Italy and Spain.

In the source study's methods: Amplifying reference gene primers gave estimates of nucleated cell counts. The repertoire was sequenced with immunoSEQ multiplex PCR; TCRdb's copy has only in-frame clones and lacks some. The V and J calls and the clone size are those of that table, but D and trimming were determined from the DNA. The sample has 300,000 to 400,000 clones; more than 75% are singletons. This clonotype was sampled from a woman aged 25 to 39 who had recovered from COVID-19. Sequenced: PBMCs or T cells enriched from blood (not recorded which). The chain links TRBV6-5 to TRBJ1-1; 10 bases fit TRBD1. CDR3 DNA sequence: TGTGCCAGCTGGACAGGGGGGGGGAACACTGAAGCTTTCTTT. Its translation: CASWTGGGNTEAFF.